The 22 T cell receptor beta chains below come from one sample, sequenced in a study of shared clonotypes between healthy human individuals (dated by TCRdb to 2018 to 2020). CD8 naive samples consisted of CD45RO-negative cells that were positively selected for CCR7, yielding a CD45RA+CCR7+ population without TemRA cells. The method was the immunoSEQ multiplex PCR assay. TCRdb mirrors the immuneACCESS table, restricted to in-frame sequences. Some clones are absent from its copies; in checked studies, under half trace to an unresolved V gene, and the reason for the others is unknown. This sample is represented by about 2 million clones; approximately 94% of them were singletons. Around 1% of the sample belongs to the ten largest clones. Sequencing was carried out using naive CD8+ T cells sorted from blood. This sample's cell subset or site label indicates: CD45RA+CCR7+. The receptors derive from a man younger than 30 in good health.

The chain employs TRBV18 and TRBJ1-2; D unresolved. Per germline, CDR1 KGHSH and CDR2 LQKENI. V was trimmed by 3 bases and J by 3 bases, leaving 14 bases between them. The CDR3 totals 15 residues. CDR3 sequence reads: CASSPESVLYYGYTF. CDR3 bases: TGTGCCAGCTCACCGGAAAGCGTATTGTACTATGGCTACACCTTC. The full variable domain, in which reference TRBV18 and TRBJ1-2 provide the parts outside the CDR3, is NAGVMQNPRHLVRRRGQEARLRCSPMKGHSHVYWYRQLPEEGLKFMVYLQKENIIDESGMPKERFSAEFPKEGPSILRIQQVVRGDSAAYFCASSPESVLYYGYTFGSGTRLTVV.

As to this clone: Distinct nucleotide sequences in the sample also encode this CDR3. This chain uses TRBV7-3 with TRBJ2-1; D may be TRBD2 (5 bases). Germline assignment: CDR1 SGHTA and CDR2 FQGTGA. This CDR3 region has 14 residues. V was cut by 4 bases and J by 1 base, with 8 bases left in between. CDR3 sequence: CASSSTGSYNEQFF. In DNA, the CDR3 is TGTGCCAGCAGCTCTACGGGATCCTACAATGAGCAGTTCTTC. Using reference TRBV7-3 and TRBJ2-1 for the parts outside the CDR3, the full variable domain is GAGVSQTPSNKVTEKGKYVELRCDPISGHTALYWYRQSLGQGPEFLIYFQGTGAADDSGLPNDRFFAVRPEGSVSTLKIQRTERGDSAVYLCASSSTGSYNEQFFGPGTRLTVL.

The J gene is TRBJ2-5, the V gene TRBV19; tentatively, D is TRBD1 or TRBD2 (6 bases each). Per germline, CDR1 LNHDA and CDR2 SQIVND (reference sequence). Trimming shortened V by 6 bases and J by 4 bases, and 12 bases separated the two germline ends. This CDR3 spans 13 amino acids. For the CDR3, the DNA is TGTGCCAGTAGGGCCGGGGGCGGAGAGACCCAGTACTTC. Translation: CASRAGGGETQYF.

This clone was detected only once. This sequence joins TRBV10-3 and TRBJ2-7; possible D gene TRBD1, 6 bases. The V and J ends lost 8 bases and 3 bases respectively, with 11 bases between them. There are 12 residues in the CDR3. Germline CDR1 ENHRY, CDR2 SYGVKD. The CDR3 spells CAIETGNYEQYF. As DNA, the CDR3 is TGTGCCATCGAAACAGGGAACTACGAGCAGTACTTC.

The V call is TRBV4-3, the J call TRBJ2-7; 8 nucleotides align to TRBD1. CDR1 is LGHNA, CDR2 YSLEER, per germline. V was pared by 1 base and J by 5 bases, with 7 bases of the junction left unmatched. The CDR3 length is 15 residues. CDR3: CASSQGTGSLDEQYF. The CDR3 DNA sequence: TGCGCCAGCAGCCAAGGGACAGGGTCTCTGGACGAGCAGTACTTC.

This chain links TRBV30 with TRBJ2-7; 10 bases are a match to TRBD1. The CDR3 has 17 amino acids. Germline CDR1 GTSNPN, CDR2 SVGIG (reference sequence). J gave up 5 bases and V 3 bases, and 16 bases lay outside the gene matches. CDR3 in amino acids: CAWRETGTGAELHEQYF. The CDR3 region has the DNA TGTGCCTGGAGAGAAACCGGGACAGGGGCTGAACTGCACGAGCAGTACTTC.

V and J are TRBV27 and TRBJ1-5; unclear D gene. CDR3 length: 10 amino acids. Germline CDR1 reads MNHEY; CDR2 reads SMNVEV (reference sequence). The V gene lost 9 bases and the J gene lost 7 bases, with 7 bases spanning the gap. The CDR3 nucleotides read TGTGCCAGTAAATGGCAGCCCCAGCATTTT. This gives the protein CASKWQPQHF.

This clone showed up just a few times. CDR3 region: CASAGVDFYEQYF. CDR3 DNA sequence: TGCGCCAGCGCAGGGGTGGATTTCTACGAGCAGTACTTC. The chain combines TRBV5-1 with TRBJ2-7, with D perhaps TRBD1 (6 bases). V was clipped by 7 bases and J by 3 bases, with 14 bases between them. This CDR3 is 13 amino acids long. Germline V gives CDR1 SGHRS, CDR2 YFSETQ. Together with reference TRBV5-1 and TRBJ2-7, the CDR3 gives the full variable domain: KAGVTQTPRYLIKTRGQQVTLSCSPISGHRSVSWYQQTPGQGLQFLFEYFSETQRNKGNFPGRFSGRQFSNSRSEMNVSTLELGDSALYLCASAGVDFYEQYFGPGTRLTVT.

This rearrangement joins TRBV5-6 to TRBJ2-7; 12 nucleotides line up with TRBD2. V lost 0 bases and J lost 0; bases outside the gene matches: 7. CDR1 and CDR2 from the germline V gene are SGHDT and YYEEEE. This CDR3 has 18 residues. The CDR3 sequence: CASSLETSGGPHSYEQYF. The CDR3 nucleotides are TGTGCCAGCAGCTTGGAGACTAGCGGGGGTCCTCACTCCTACGAGCAGTACTTC.

The chain combines TRBV27 with TRBJ2-7; 8 positions match TRBD1. The CDR3 consists of 15 residues. From germline, CDR1 is MNHEY and CDR2 SMNVEV (reference sequence). Trimming at V came to 2 bases and at J to 0 bases, leaving 3 bases not matched to a gene. CDR3 bases: TGTGCCAGCAGTTTAGGGACAGGTTACTCCTACGAGCAGTACTTC. Protein sequence: CASSLGTGYSYEQYF.

The genes are TRBV7-9 and TRBJ2-7; 8 bases are a match to TRBD2. Germline V CDR1 and CDR2: SEHNR, FQNEAQ (reference sequence). This CDR3 region has 17 residues. V lost 5 bases to trimming and J lost 0 bases; unmatched junction nucleotides: 12. DNA for the CDR3: TGTGCCAGCAGCCCCGCTGTAGCGGGACTAGTCTCCTACGAGCAGTACTTC. Amino acids: CASSPAVAGLVSYEQYF.

Here the CDR3 DNA reads TGTGCCAGCAGCTTGGGGGCAGATAATTCACCCCTCCACTTT. Translating gives CASSLGADNSPLHF. V is TRBV5-6 and J is TRBJ1-6; D uncertain. Germline CDR1 is SGHDT and CDR2 is YYEEEE. V shed 0 bases and J shed 5 bases, with 6 bases lying between them. This CDR3 is built from 14 residues.

V and J are TRBV28 and TRBJ2-7; 7 bases match TRBD1. Trimming took 5 bases from V and 3 from J; bases not matched to a gene: 4. The CDR3 spans 13 residues. Germline CDR1 reads MDHEN; CDR2 reads SYDVKM. The CDR3 nucleotides read TGTGCCAGCAGTAAGACAGGGCTCTACGAGCAGTACTTC. It codes for CASSKTGLYEQYF.

The rearrangement joins TRBV28 to TRBJ1-5; unclear D gene. Germline assignment: CDR1 MDHEN and CDR2 SYDVKM. This CDR3 is built from 16 residues. Trimming shortened V by 2 bases and J by 0 bases, and 11 bases separated the two germline ends. The CDR3 sequence is CASSLDKPYSNQPQHF. The CDR3 DNA reads as TGTGCCAGCAGTTTAGACAAGCCGTATAGCAATCAGCCCCAGCATTTT. Using reference TRBV28 and TRBJ1-5 for the parts outside the CDR3, the full variable domain is DVKVTQSSRYLVKRTGEKVFLECVQDMDHENMFWYRQDPGLGLRLIYFSYDVKMKEKGDIPEGYSVSREKKERFSLILESASTNQTSMYLCASSLDKPYSNQPQHFGDGTRLSIL.

This rearrangement joins TRBV19 to TRBJ1-6; D unresolved. CDR1 is LNHDA and CDR2 is SQIVND in the germline V gene (reference sequence). This CDR3 is built from 14 residues. V was shortened by 3 bases and J by 6 bases, with 9 bases between the two germline ends. DNA for the CDR3: TGTGCCAGTAGTATGCCCCGGGGTAATTCACCCCTCCACTTT. Its translation: CASSMPRGNSPLHF.

The V gene is TRBV13, the J gene TRBJ1-2; TRBD1 matches at 9 bases. Germline V gene sequence: CDR1 PRHDT, CDR2 FYEKMQ (reference sequence). This CDR3 has 16 amino acids. The V gene end was trimmed by 5 bases and the J gene end by 4 bases; junction bases not matched to a gene: 11. CDR3 residues: CASSKGEGQGFYGYTF. The CDR3 nucleotides read TGTGCCAGCAGCAAGGGTGAGGGACAGGGATTCTATGGCTACACCTTC.

The rearrangement joins TRBV7-9 to TRBJ2-7; a possible D gene is TRBD1 (6 bases). The CDR3 length is 16 residues. The germline V gene has CDR1 SEHNR and CDR2 FQNEAQ (reference sequence). Trimming removed 3 bases at V and 2 bases at J, with 17 bases between. The CDR3 nucleotides read TGTGCCAGCAGCTTGGGGGAAGGGGACATTGCCTACGAGCAGTACTTC. Protein product: CASSLGEGDIAYEQYF. Supplemented by reference TRBV7-9 and TRBJ2-7, the full variable domain reads DTGVSQNPRHKITKRGQNVTFRCDPISEHNRLYWYRQTLGQGPEFLTYFQNEAQLEKSRLLSDRFSAERPKGSFSTLEIQRTEQGDSAMYLCASSLGEGDIAYEQYFGPGTRLTVT.

This chain links TRBV10-2 with TRBJ2-7; TRBD1 aligns across 7 bases. The CDR3 is 12 residues long. CDR1 is WSHSY and CDR2 is SAAADI in the germline V gene. V shed 8 bases and J 5 bases; nucleotides not matched to a gene: 6. The CDR3 loop is CASRITGDEQYF. The CDR3 nucleotides are TGCGCCAGCCGTATAACAGGGGACGAGCAGTACTTC.

The J gene is TRBJ1-6, the V gene TRBV12-5, with D perhaps matching TRBD1 (5 bases). Germline V lookup: CDR1 LGHNT, CDR2 FRNRAP. V was shortened by 0 bases and J by 8 bases, with 11 bases between the two germline ends. The CDR3 extends over 15 amino acids. The CDR3 sequence: CASGLVGRAYSPLHF. DNA of the CDR3: TGTGCTAGTGGTTTGGTGGGCAGGGCCTATTCACCCCTCCACTTT.

The count of this clone is one. This chain links TRBV2 with TRBJ1-6; the D is unclear. CDR1 and CDR2 from the germline V gene are SNHLY and FYNNEI. Trimming removed 4 bases at V and 4 bases at J, with 14 bases between. The CDR3 spans 16 residues. The CDR3 spells CASSAEAGRYNSPLHF. The CDR3 nucleotides are TGTGCCAGCAGTGCCGAAGCAGGTCGTTATAATTCACCCCTCCACTTT.

This chain joins TRBV6-5 and TRBJ1-2, with D unclear. This CDR3 region has 16 residues. Germline CDR1 MNHEY, CDR2 SVGAGI. V was clipped by 4 bases and J by 2 bases, with 17 bases between them. The CDR3 DNA sequence: TGTGCCAGCAGTTCCATCAACGAACGTATAAACTATGGCTACACCTTC. It translates to CASSSINERINYGYTF.

This rearrangement joins TRBV19 to TRBJ2-2, with 11 bases identical to TRBD2. V was pared by 0 bases and J by 6 bases, with 3 bases of the junction left unmatched. This CDR3 contains 16 residues. Per germline, CDR1 LNHDA and CDR2 SQIVND (reference sequence). This CDR3 reads CASSIDSGGASGELFF. Written as DNA, the CDR3 is TGTGCCAGTAGTATAGATAGCGGGGGGGCGTCCGGGGAGCTGTTTTTT.